This entry concerns a single T cell receptor beta chain. The antigen it binds to is not known. The sample holds no much larger clone one base away, and base qualities are not on file. This specimen belongs to a study of blood T cell repertoires in COVID-19 (dated by TCRdb to 2020 to 2022). Study-wide context: Collaborator samples came from the United States, Italy and Spain and covered acute and convalescent phases of COVID-19. The samples were drawn from two sources: the first 160 participants of the ongoing ImmuneRACE study, and 1,254 subjects contributed by 6 global collaborators. Sample metadata almost always included a de-identified subject ID, COVID-19 status, age in years and sex. A freely available public database, intended as a resource for researchers studying the immune response to SARS-CoV-2, is where the repertoires were released. Deeply sampled blood TCRbeta repertoires from subjects exposed to, actively infected with, or recovered from COVID-19 were included in the dataset. The material from the prospective study consisted of cDNA or gDNA derived from T cells, B-cell-depleted T cells, or PBMCs. HLA class I and class II types, where available, came from metadata supplied by the sample provider rather than from assay-based typing.

Overall study results and their limits: How much clinical and demographic metadata was included differed by source and by participant, and the metadata was provided uncurated.

The immunoSEQ Assay, a bias-controlled multiplex PCR, was used to amplify TCRbeta CDR3 regions from genomic DNA. The paper's data handling went like this. Within the assay, amplification of reference gene primers was used to estimate how many nucleated cells each sample contained. To quantify the absolute abundance of each unique TCRbeta CDR3 rearrangement, sequence reads were collapsed and filtered. For each sample, productive Simpson clonality was calculated as the square root of Simpson's diversity index across productive rearrangements. In its TCRdb copy, this immuneACCESS table keeps in-frame sequences only and misses some clones. Where compared with another copy, unresolved V genes explain less than half of these, and the others have no known cause. Clone size and the V and J calls come from that table; the DNA yielded D and trimming. This sample comprises about 73,000 clones, around 82% of them detected only once. The ten biggest clones cover around 28% of the sample.

The CDR3, cysteine through phenylalanine, is 14 amino acids long. Of all the DNA, just the CDR3 is kept, 42 bases in frame from base 1. The V end loses 0 bases and the J end loses 3 bases, and a stretch of 10 bases separates them. The germline V gene yields SGHTS for CDR1 and YDEGEE for CDR2. The collaborating institutions used their own protocols to collect whole blood in K2EDTA tubes. For TCRbeta analysis, collaborators shipped samples as frozen whole blood, isolated PBMCs, or DNA extracted from either of those sample types. The sequenced sample was peripheral blood. This chain is built from TRBV5-8 and TRBJ2-7; 5 matching bases give a weak D call of TRBD2. The receptor's source is a human donor in a cohort sampled during active COVID-19. The CDR3 protein: CASSLGGHGYEQYF. The nucleotide sequence is given as TGTGCCAGCAGCTTGGGCGGGCACGGCTACGAGCAGTACTTC.